This TCR beta chain was retrieved from a study of blood T cell repertoires in COVID-19. Background on the study: The cDNA or gDNA used as material had been derived from T cells, B-cell-depleted T cells, or PBMCs.

In the authors' methods: Amplification of reference gene primers was used by the study to estimate nucleated cell counts. Method: immunoSEQ multiplex PCR; TCRdb's copy keeps in-frame clones and lacks some. V, J and clone size reflect that table, while D and trimming were determined from the DNA. The sample shows roughly 230,000 clones, 70% to 90% of them seen only once. This clonotype was obtained from a man in his forties with acute or convalescent COVID-19. The source material was peripheral blood.

CDR3 protein: CASSNPETTGSHEQFF. The CDR3 DNA reads as TGTGCCAGTAGTAACCCAGAAACGACAGGGAGTCATGAGCAGTTCTTC. The genes are TRBV19 and TRBJ2-1, with 7 bases matching TRBD1. The ends lost 4 bases at V and 8 bases at J; junction bases unmatched: 14. This CDR3 has 16 residues. The germline V gene encodes CDR1 LNHDA and CDR2 SQIVND (reference sequence).